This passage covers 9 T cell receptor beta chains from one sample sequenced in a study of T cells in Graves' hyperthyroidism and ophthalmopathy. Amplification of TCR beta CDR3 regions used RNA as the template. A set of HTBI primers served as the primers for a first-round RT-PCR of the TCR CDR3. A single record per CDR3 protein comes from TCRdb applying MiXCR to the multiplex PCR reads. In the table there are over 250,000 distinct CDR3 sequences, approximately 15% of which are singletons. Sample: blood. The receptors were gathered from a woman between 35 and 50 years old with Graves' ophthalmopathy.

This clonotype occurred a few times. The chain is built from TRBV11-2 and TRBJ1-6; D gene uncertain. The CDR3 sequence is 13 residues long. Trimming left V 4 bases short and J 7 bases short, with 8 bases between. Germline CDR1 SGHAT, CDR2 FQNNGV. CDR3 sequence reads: CASSSQTNSPLHF. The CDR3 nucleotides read TGTGCCAGCAGCTCCCAGACGAATTCACCCCTCCACTTT.

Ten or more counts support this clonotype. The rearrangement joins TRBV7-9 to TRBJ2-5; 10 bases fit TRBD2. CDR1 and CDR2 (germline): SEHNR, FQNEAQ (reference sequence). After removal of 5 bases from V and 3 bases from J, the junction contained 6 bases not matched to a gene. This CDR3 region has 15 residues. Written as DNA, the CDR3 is TGTGCCAGCAGCCCTCGGACTAGCGGTAAAGAGACCCAGTACTTC. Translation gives CASSPRTSGKETQYF.

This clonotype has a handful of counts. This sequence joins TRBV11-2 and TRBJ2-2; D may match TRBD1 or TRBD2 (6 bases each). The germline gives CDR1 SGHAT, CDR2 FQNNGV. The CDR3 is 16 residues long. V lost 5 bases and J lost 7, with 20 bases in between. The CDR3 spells CASSPLPGAAGGELFF. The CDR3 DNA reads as TGTGCCAGCAGCCCGCTCCCGGGGGCAGCTGGCGGGGAGCTGTTTTTT. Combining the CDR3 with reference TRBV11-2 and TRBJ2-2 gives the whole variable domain EAGVAQSPRYKIIEKRQSVAFWCNPISGHATLYWYQQILGQGPKLLIQFQNNGVVDDSQLPKDRFSAERLKGVDSTLKIQPAKLEDSAVYLCASSPLPGAAGGELFFGEGSRLTVL.

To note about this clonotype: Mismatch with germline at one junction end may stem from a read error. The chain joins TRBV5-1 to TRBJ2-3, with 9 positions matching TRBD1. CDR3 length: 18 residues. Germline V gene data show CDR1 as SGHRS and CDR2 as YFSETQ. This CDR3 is CANSFAPTGGGGTDTQYF. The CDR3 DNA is TGCGCCAACAGCTTTGCCCCGACAGGGGGAGGGGGCACAGATACGCAGTATTTT.

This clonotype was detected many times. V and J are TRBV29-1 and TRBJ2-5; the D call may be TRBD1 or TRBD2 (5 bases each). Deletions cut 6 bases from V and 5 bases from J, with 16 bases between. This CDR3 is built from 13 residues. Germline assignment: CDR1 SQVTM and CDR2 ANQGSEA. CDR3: CSVSGTRGETQYF. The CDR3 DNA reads TGCAGCGTCTCCGGGACCAGAGGCGAGACCCAGTACTTC.

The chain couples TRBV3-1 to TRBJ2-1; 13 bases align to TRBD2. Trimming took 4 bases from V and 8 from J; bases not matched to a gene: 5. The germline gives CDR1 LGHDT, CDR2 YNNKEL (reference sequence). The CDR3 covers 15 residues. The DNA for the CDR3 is TGTGCCAGCAGCCTCACTAGCGGGGGGGCGTATGAGCAGTTCTTC. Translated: CASSLTSGGAYEQFF.

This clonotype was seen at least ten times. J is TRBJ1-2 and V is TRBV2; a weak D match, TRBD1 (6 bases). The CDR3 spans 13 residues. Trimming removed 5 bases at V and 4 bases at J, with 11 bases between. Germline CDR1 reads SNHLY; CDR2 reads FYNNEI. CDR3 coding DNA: TGTGCCAGCAGTAACAGGGCACGCTATGGCTACACCTTC. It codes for CASSNRARYGYTF.

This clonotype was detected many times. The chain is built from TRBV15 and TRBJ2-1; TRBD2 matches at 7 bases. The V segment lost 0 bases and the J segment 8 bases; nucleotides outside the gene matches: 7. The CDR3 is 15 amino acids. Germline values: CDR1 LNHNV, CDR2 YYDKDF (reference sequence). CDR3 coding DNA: TGTGCCACCAGCAGAGATAGCGAAGCGGGACATGAGCAGTTCTTC. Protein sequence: CATSRDSEAGHEQFF.

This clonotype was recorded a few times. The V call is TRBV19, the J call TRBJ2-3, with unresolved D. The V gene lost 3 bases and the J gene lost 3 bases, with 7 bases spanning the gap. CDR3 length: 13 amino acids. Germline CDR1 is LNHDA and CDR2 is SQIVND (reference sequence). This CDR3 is CASSMGWTDTQYF. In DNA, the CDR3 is TGTGCCAGTAGTATGGGCTGGACAGATACGCAGTATTTT.